The clone carrying this TCR beta chain was seen a handful of times. As yet, its antigen is unknown. Study conclusions and caveats: The larger cohort examined one V-J beta rearrangement, not whole repertoires.

The CDR3 runs to 14 residues. V gave up 4 bases and J gave up 7 bases; unmatched junction bases: 3. Germline CDR1 reads SGHRS; CDR2 reads YFSETQ. TCRdb reprocessed the 5' RACE reads with MiXCR, giving one entry per CDR3 protein. The sample contains fewer than 80,000 distinct CDR3 sequences, around a fifth of which appear only once. The rearrangement uses TRBV5-1 and TRBJ1-6; 9 nucleotides align to TRBD1. The receptor was isolated from a female donor with breast cancer. The sequenced sample was memory CD4+ T cells sorted from a lymph node. The subset here: memory CD4+ T cells, CD4+CD45RO+CD25-. The CDR3 region is CASSTGTGNSPLHF. For the CDR3, the DNA is TGCGCCAGCAGCACCGGGACAGGGAATTCACCCCTCCACTTT. Supplemented by reference TRBV5-1 and TRBJ1-6, the full variable domain reads KAGVTQTPRYLIKTRGQQVTLSCSPISGHRSVSWYQQTPGQGLQFLFEYFSETQRNKGNFPGRFSGRQFSNSRSEMNVSTLELGDSALYLCASSTGTGNSPLHFGNGTRLTVT.